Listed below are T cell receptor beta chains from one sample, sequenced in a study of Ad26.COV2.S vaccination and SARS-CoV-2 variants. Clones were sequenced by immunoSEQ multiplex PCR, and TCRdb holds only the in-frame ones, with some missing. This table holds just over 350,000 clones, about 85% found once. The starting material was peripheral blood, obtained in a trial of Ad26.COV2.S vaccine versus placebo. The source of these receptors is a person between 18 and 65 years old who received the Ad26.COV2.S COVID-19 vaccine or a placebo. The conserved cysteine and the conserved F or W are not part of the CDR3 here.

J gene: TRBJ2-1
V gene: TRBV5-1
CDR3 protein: ASSLGGLAGPNEQF

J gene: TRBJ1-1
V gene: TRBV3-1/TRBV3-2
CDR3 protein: ASSQVGQGTEAF

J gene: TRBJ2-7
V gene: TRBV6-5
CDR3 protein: ASSYSGRGLSYEQY

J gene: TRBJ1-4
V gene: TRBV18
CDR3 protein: ASSPGRFATNEKLF

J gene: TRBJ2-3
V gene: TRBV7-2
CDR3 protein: ASSLRPRHTDTQY

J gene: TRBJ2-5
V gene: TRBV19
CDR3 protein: ASSISRYETQY

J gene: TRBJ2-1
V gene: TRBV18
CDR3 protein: ASSPQLVANEQF

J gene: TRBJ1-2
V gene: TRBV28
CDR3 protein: ASSPETLSFIGYT

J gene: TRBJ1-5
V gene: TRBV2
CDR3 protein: ASSYYSNQPQH

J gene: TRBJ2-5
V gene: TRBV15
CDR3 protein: ATSSRQGARRETQY

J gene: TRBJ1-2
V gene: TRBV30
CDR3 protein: AWSSDRGHYGYT

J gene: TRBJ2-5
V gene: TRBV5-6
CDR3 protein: ASSPLDQTQY

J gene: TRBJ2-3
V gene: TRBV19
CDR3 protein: ASSTRGLAGGPDTQY

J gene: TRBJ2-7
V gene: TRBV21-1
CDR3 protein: ASSSRRYEQY

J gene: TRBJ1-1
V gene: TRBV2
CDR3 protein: ASSVEMGNTEAF

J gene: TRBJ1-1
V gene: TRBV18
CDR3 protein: ASSPGLSNAEAF

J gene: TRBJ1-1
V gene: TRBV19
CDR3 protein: ASSAAVNTEAF

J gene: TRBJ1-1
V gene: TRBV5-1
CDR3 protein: ASSRDNQGSEAF

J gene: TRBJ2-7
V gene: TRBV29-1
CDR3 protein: SVKQGAGSYEQY

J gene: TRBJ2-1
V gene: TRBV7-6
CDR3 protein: ASSVGRGHRDEQF

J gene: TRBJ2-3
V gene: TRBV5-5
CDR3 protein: ASSAKDTQY

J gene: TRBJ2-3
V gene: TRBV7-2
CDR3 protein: ASSLLWGGDADTQY

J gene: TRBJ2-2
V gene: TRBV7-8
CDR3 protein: ASSSTGELF

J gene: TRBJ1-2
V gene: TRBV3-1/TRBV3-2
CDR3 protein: ASSQMSGNGYGYT

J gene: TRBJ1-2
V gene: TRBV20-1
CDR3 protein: SARRGIGYT

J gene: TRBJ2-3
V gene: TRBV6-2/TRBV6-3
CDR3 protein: ASSYYGITTDTQY

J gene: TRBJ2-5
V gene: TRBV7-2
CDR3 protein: ASSFAGWQETQY

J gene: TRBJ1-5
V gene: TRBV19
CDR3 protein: ASSIVPGGQPQH

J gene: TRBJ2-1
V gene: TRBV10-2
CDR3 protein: ASSESGKRGPRDEQF

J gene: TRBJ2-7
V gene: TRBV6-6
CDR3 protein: ASSSTGLSYEQY

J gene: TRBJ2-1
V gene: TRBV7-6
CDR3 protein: ASSLGRALAANNEQF

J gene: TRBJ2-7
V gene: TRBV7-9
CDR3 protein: ASSFGPTYEQY

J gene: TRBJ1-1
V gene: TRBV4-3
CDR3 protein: ASSQDWGGRDTEAF

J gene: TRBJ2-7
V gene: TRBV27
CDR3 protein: ASSLSGQGAYEQY

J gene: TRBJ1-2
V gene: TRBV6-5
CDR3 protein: ASSQQGNYGYT

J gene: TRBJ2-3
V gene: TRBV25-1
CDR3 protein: ASSQTTGPPDTQY

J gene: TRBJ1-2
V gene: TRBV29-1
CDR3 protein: SAGQNGYT

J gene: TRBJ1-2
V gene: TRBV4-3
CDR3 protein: ASSQRSFRQGARFFGYT

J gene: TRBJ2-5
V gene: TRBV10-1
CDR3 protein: ASSGGIRETQY

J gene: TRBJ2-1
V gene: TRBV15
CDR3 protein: ATSRVLAGYNEQF

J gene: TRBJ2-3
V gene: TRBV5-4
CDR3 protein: ASSWGRGGAPGTDTQY

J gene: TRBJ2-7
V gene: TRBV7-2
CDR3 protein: ASSRDTAYEQY

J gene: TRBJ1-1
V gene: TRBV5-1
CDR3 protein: ASSRLAGEAF

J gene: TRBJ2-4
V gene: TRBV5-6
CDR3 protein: ASSLMGQGAQDIQY

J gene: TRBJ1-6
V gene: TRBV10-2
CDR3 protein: ASSESSLDRAGSPLH

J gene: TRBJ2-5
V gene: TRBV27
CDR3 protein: ASSLYSGQETQY

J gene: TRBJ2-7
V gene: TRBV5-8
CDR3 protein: ASSLATKSRHEQY

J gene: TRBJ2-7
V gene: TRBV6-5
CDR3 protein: ASSYSNSWEQY

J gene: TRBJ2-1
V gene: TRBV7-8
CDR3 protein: ASSLGGRNEQF

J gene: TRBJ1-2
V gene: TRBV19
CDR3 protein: ASRLTGDTYGYT

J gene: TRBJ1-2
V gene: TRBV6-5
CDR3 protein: ASSYPGNYGYT

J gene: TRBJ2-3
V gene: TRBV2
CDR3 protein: ASPADSHTDTQY

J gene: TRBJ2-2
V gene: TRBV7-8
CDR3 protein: ASSLGSIGVAGELF